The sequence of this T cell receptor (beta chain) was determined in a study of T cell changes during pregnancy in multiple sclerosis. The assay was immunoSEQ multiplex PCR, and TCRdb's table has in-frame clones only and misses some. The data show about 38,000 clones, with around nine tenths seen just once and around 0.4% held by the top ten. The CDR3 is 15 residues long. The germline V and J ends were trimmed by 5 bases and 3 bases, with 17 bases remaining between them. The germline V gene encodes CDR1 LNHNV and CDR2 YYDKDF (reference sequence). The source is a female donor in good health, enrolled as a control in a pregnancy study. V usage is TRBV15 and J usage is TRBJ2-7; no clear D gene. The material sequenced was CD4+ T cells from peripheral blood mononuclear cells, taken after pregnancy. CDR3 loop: CATSGDPGTVYEQYF. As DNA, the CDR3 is TGTGCCACCAGCGGCGACCCAGGTACGGTCTACGAGCAGTACTTC.